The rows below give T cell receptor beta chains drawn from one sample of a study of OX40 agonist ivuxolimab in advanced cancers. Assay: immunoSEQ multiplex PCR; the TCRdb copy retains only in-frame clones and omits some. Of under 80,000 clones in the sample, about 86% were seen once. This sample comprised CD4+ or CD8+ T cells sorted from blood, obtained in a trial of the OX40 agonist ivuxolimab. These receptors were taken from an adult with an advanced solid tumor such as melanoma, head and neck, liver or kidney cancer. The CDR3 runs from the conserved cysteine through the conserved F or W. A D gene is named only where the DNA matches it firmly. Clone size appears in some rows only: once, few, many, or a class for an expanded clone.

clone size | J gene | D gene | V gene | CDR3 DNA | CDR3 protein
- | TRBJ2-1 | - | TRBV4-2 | TGTGCCAGCAGCCTGAACTTCCAGTACAATGAGCAGTTCTTC | CASSLNFQYNEQFF
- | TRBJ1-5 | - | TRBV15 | TGTGCCACCAGCAGAGATCGTTGGGGGTATCAGCCCCAGCATTTT | CATSRDRWGYQPQHF
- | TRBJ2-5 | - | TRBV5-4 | TGTGCCAGCAGTTTGGACCCTACCTCAGGGGAGACCCAGTACTTC | CASSLDPTSGETQYF
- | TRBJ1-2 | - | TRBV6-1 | TGTGCCAGCAGTGAAGACAGGGATGGCTACACCTTC | CASSEDRDGYTF
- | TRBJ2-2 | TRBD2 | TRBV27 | TGTGCCAGCAGTTTGAGACTAGCAGCGAACACCGGGGAGCTGTTTTTT | CASSLRLAANTGELFF
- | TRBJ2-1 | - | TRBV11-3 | TGTGCCAGCAGCTCCCGACAGGACAATGAGCAGTTCTTC | CASSSRQDNEQFF
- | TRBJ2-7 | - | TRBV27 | TGTGCCAGCACACCTGGTTGGGGCTACGAGCAGTACTTC | CASTPGWGYEQYF
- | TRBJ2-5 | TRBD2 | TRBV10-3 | TGTGCCACCGGGCCTCGCGGGAGCGGCGAGACCCAGTACTTC | CATGPRGSGETQYF
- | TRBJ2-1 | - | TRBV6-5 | TGTGCCAGCAGGAGGGGGGCTGACAATGAGCAGTTCTTC | CASRRGADNEQFF
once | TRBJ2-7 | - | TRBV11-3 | TGTGCCAGCAGCTTAGGAGGGACAACTTTTTCCTACGAGCAGTACTTC | CASSLGGTTFSYEQYF
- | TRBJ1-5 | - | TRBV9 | TGTGCCAGCAGCGCCAGCTCTAGGGATCAGCCCCAGCATTTT | CASSASSRDQPQHF
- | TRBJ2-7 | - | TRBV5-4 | TGTGCCAGCAGCAGGGACGGGCCGAGGTCCTACGAGCAGTACTTC | CASSRDGPRSYEQYF
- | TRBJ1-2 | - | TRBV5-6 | TGTGCCAGCAGCCGCTTATCCACAGGGTTTAGTGGCTACACCTTC | CASSRLSTGFSGYTF
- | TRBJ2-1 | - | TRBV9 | TGTGCCAGCAGCGTACTAGGGGACAATGAGCAGTTCTTC | CASSVLGDNEQFF
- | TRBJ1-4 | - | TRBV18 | TGTGCCAGCTCTTCGGGGCAGAATGAAAAACTGTTTTTT | CASSSGQNEKLFF
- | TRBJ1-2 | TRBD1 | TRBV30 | TGTGCCTGGAGTGTACGTACAGGGGTAAACGGCTACACCTTC | CAWSVRTGVNGYTF
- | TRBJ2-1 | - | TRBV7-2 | TGTGCCAGTACTAAAGGTATCTCCCGGGTCTATGAGCAGTTCTTC | CASTKGISRVYEQFF
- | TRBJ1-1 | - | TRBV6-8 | TGTGCCAGCAGTAGGGGGTATGTGGATGAAGCTTTCTTT | CASSRGYVDEAFF
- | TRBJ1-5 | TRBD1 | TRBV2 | TGTGCCAGCAGTCCTGGACAGGGAGGAAGCAATCAGCCCCAGCATTTT | CASSPGQGGSNQPQHF
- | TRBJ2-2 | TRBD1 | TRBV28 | TGTGCCAGCAGCCCCGGGACAGGGGCCGGGGAGCTGTTTTTT | CASSPGTGAGELFF
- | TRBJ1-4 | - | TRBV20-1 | TGCAGTGCTAGAAAGGAAAAACTGTTTTTT | CSARKEKLFF
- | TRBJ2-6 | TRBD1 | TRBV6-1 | TGTGCCAGCAGTGCCCGGACAGGGCGCTCTGGGGCCAACGTCCTGACTTTC | CASSARTGRSGANVLTF
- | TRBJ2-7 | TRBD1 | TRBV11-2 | TGTGCCAGCAGACAAAGACAGGGGATCGCCTACGAGCAGTACTTC | CASRQRQGIAYEQYF
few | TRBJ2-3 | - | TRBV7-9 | TGTGCCAGCAGCTTAGACAGACAAGCGATCACAGATACGCAGTATTTT | CASSLDRQAITDTQYF
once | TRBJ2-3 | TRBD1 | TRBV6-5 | TGTGCCAGCGGACAGGACCATAGCACAGATACGCAGTATTTT | CASGQDHSTDTQYF
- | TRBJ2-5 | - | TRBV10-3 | TGTGCCATCAGGGGGACCTCCGGGGAGGAGACCCAGTACTTC | CAIRGTSGEETQYF
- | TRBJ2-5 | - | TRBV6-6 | TGTGCCAGCACAGAGAAAGAGACCCAGTACTTC | CASTEKETQYF
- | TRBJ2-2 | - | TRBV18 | TGTGCCAGCTCACGGGTACAGGGTCCGGACACCGGGGAGCTGTTTTTT | CASSRVQGPDTGELFF
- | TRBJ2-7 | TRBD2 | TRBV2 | TGTGCCAGCAGCGGAGCGGGAGCCGCCTCCTACGAGCAGTACTTC | CASSGAGAASYEQYF
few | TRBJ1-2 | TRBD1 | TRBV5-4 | TGTGCCAGCAGCAAGGACAGGATCTATGGCTACACCTTC | CASSKDRIYGYTF
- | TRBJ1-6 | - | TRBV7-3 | TGTGCCAGCAGCTTAACAGGACAAGTTTATAATTCACCCCTCCACTTT | CASSLTGQVYNSPLHF
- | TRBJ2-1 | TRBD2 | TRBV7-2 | TGTGCCAGCAGCCTAGCGGCTAGCGGGGGGCCGGCCAATATCGAGCAGTTCTTC | CASSLAASGGPANIEQFF
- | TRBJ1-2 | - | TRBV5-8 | TGTGCCAGCAGCTTGGAGAGAACGTCGAGGCTACACACCTTC | CASSLERTSRLHTF
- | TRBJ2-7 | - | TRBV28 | TGTGCCAGCAGCCTCCCCGGCTACGAGCAGTACTTC | CASSLPGYEQYF
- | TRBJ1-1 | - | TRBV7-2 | TGTGCCAGCAGCTCCGACCATTGGAACACTGAAGCTTTCTTT | CASSSDHWNTEAFF
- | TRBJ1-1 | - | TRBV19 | TGTGCCAGTAGTACTAGGGCCGCCTTGGGTGAAGCTTTCTTT | CASSTRAALGEAFF
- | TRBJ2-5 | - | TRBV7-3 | TGTGCCAGCAGCAAACAGGACTATGGGGAGACCCAGTACTTC | CASSKQDYGETQYF